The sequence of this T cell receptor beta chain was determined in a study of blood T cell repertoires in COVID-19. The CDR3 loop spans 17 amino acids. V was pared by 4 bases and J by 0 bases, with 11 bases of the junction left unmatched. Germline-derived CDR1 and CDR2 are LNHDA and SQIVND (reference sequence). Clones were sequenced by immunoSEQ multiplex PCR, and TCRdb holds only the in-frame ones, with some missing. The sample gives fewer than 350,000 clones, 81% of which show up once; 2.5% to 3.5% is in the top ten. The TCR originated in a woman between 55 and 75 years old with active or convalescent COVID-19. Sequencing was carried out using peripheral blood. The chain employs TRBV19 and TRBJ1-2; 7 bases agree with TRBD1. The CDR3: CASSTRDSRNPNYGYTF. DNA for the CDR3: TGTGCCAGTAGTACACGGGACAGCCGAAACCCTAACTATGGCTACACCTTC. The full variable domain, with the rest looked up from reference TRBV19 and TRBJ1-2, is DGGITQSPKYLFRKEGQNVTLSCEQNLNHDAMYWYRQDPGQGLRLIYYSQIVNDFQKGDIAEGYSVSREKKESFPLTVTSAQKNPTAFYLCASSTRDSRNPNYGYTFGSGTRLTVV.